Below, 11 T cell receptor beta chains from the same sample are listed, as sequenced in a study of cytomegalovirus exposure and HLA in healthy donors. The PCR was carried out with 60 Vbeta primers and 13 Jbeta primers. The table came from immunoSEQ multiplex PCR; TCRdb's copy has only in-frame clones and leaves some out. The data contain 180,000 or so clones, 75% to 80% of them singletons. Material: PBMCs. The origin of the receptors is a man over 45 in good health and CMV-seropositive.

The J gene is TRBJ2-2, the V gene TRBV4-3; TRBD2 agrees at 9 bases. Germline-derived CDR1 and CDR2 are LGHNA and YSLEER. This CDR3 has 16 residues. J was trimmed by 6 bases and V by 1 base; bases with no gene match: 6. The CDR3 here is CASSQGLAGRAGELFF. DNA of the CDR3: TGCGCCAGCAGCCAAGGGCTAGCGGGGAGGGCCGGGGAGCTGTTTTTT.

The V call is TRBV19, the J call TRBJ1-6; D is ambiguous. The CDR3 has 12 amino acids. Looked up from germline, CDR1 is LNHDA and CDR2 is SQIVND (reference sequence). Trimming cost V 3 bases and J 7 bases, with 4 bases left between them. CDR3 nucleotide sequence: TGTGCCAGTAGTATGAGGAATTCACCCCTCCACTTT. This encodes CASSMRNSPLHF.

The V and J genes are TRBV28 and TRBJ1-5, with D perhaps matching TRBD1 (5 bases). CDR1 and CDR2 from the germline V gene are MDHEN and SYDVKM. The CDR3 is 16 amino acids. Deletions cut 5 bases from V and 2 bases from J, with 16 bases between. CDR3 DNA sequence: TGTGCCAGCAGTCTCCCAGGGAGGGACGGCAATCAGCCCCAGCATTTT. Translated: CASSLPGRDGNQPQHF.

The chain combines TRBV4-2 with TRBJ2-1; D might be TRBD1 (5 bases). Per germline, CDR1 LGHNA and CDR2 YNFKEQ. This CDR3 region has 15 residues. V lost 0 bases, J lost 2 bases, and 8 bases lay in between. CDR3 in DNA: TGTGCCAGCAGCCAAGAAAGGGGCACCTACAATGAGCAGTTCTTC. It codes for CASSQERGTYNEQFF.

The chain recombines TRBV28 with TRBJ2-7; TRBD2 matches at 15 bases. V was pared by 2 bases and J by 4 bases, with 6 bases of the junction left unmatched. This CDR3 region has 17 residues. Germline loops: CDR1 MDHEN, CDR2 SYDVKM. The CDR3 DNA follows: TGTGCCAGCAGTTTAAGGGGACTAGCGGGGGGTCGATACGAGCAGTACTTC. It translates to CASSLRGLAGGRYEQYF.

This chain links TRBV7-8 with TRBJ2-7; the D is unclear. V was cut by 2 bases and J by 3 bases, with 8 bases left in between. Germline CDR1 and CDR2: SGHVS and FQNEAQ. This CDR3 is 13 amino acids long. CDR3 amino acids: CASSLSPGYEQYV. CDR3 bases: TGTGCCAGCAGCTTATCCCCAGGCTACGAGCAGTACGTC.

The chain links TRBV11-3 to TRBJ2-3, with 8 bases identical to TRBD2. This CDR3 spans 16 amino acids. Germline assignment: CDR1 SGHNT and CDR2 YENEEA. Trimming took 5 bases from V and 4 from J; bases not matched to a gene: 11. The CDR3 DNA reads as TGTGCCAGCAGCCAAGCGGGGGATAGTGGTTCAGATACGCAGTATTTT. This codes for CASSQAGDSGSDTQYF. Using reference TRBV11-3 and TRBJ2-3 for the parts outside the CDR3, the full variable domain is EAGVVQSPRYKIIEKKQPVAFWCNPISGHNTLYWYLQNLGQGPELLIRYENEEAVDDSQLPKDRFSAERLKGVDSTLKIQPAELGDSAVYLCASSQAGDSGSDTQYFGPGTRLTVL.

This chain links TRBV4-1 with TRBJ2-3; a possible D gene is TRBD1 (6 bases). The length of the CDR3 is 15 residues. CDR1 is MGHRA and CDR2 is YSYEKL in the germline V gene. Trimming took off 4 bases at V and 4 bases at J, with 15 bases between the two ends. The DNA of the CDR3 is TGCGCCAGCAGCCGCCGTTGGGGGCCGGCAGATACGCAGTATTTT. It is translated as CASSRRWGPADTQYF.

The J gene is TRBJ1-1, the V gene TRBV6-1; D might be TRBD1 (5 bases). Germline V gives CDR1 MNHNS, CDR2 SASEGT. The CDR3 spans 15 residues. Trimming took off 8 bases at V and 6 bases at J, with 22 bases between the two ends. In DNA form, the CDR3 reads TGTGCCAGCGTCCTCGGGGGTTGGGATCGGGCTGAAGCTTTCTTT. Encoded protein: CASVLGGWDRAEAFF.

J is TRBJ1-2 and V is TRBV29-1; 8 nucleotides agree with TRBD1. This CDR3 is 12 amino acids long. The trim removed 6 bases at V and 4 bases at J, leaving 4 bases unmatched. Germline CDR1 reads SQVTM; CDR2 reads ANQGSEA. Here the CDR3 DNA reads TGCAGCGTCACAGGGACAGGCTATGGCTACACCTTC. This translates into CSVTGTGYGYTF.

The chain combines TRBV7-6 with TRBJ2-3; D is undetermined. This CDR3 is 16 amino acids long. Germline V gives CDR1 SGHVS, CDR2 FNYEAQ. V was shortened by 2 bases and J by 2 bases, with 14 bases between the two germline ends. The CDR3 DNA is TGTGCCAGCAGCTTACTGTACAGATTCCCCACAGATACGCAGTATTTT. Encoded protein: CASSLLYRFPTDTQYF.